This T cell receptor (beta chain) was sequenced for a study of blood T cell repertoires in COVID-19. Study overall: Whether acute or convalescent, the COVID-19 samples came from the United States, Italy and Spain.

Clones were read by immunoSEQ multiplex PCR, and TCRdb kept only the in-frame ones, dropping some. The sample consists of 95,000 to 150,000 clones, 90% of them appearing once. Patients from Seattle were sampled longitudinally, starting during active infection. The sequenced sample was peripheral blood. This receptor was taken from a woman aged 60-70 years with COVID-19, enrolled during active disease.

Here the CDR3 reads CASSGEGVQVGDTQYF. In DNA form, the CDR3 reads TGTGCCAGCAGTGGGGAGGGAGTACAGGTAGGAGATACGCAGTATTTT. The gene calls are TRBV2 and TRBJ2-3, with TRBD2 identical over 7 bases. Germline-derived CDR1 and CDR2 are SNHLY and FYNNEI. This CDR3 comprises 16 residues. J lost 5 bases, V lost 4 bases, and 12 bases had no gene match.